What follows are 18 T cell receptor beta chains derived from one specimen sequenced in a study of cytomegalovirus exposure and HLA in healthy donors. The PCR contained 60 Vbeta and 13 Jbeta primers. Clones were read by immunoSEQ multiplex PCR, and TCRdb kept only the in-frame ones, dropping some. The table includes about 200,000 clones, roughly 77% detected once. The specimen was PBMCs. The receptors originated from a male donor in good health and CMV-seropositive.

This chain links TRBV7-2 with TRBJ2-5; possibly TRBD2 for D (6 bases). In germline, CDR1 is SGHTA, CDR2 FQGNSA. CDR3 length: 15 residues. V lost 1 base, J lost 2 bases, and 11 bases lay in between. CDR3 bases: TGTGCCAGCAGCTTAGGGGCGGGGAAGCAAGAGACCCAGTACTTC. Translation gives CASSLGAGKQETQYF.

This clone was counted a single time. The chain has TRBV28 and TRBJ1-2; D not certain. CDR3 length: 10 residues. With 11 bases removed from V and 3 bases from J, the gap between germline ends came to 7 bases. Germline assignment: CDR1 MDHEN and CDR2 SYDVKM. CDR3 DNA: TGTGCCGTCTCAGACTATGGCTACACCTTC. It is translated as CAVSDYGYTF.

V usage is TRBV6-5 and J usage is TRBJ1-5; D is perhaps TRBD1 (5 bases). Trimming removed 6 bases at V and 0 bases at J, with 12 bases between. CDR1 and CDR2 from the germline V gene are MNHEY and SVGAGI. The CDR3 has 15 amino acids. CDR3 nucleotides: TGTGCCAGCAGGCGACAGCCAAATAGCAATCAGCCCCAGCATTTT. Protein sequence: CASRRQPNSNQPQHF.

This rearrangement joins TRBV28 to TRBJ1-4; TRBD1 is a possible D gene (6 bases). With 10 bases removed from V and 4 bases from J, the gap between germline ends came to 16 bases. CDR1 and CDR2 (germline): MDHEN, SYDVKM. The CDR3 loop spans 14 amino acids. CDR3 nucleotide sequence: TGTGCCATACAGGGTCGTGGGGGTAATGAAAAACTGTTTTTT. Its protein product is CAIQGRGGNEKLFF. Variable domain in full (rest from reference TRBV28 and TRBJ1-4): DVKVTQSSRYLVKRTGEKVFLECVQDMDHENMFWYRQDPGLGLRLIYFSYDVKMKEKGDIPEGYSVSREKKERFSLILESASTNQTSMYLCAIQGRGGNEKLFFGSGTQLSVL.

CDR3: CASSPKQGNNEQFF. The CDR3 nucleotides read TGTGCCAGCAGCCCTAAACAGGGGAATAATGAGCAGTTCTTC. This rearrangement joins TRBV5-4 to TRBJ2-1, with 7 bases aligning to TRBD1. Germline assignment: CDR1 SGHNT and CDR2 YYREEE (reference sequence). With V trimmed by 4 bases and J by 7 bases, 8 bases remained unmatched. This CDR3 is built from 14 residues.

V is TRBV12-1 and J is TRBJ2-7; the D segment call TRBD1 is taken from the table without a DNA check. TRBV12-1 is a recognized pseudogene. The CDR3 runs 15 residues. The CDR3 DNA is TGTGCCAGCAGCGGAACAGGGGACAGAGCCTACGAGCAGTACTTC. Its protein is CASSGTGDRAYEQYF.

The chain is built from TRBV6-5 and TRBJ1-1; D ambiguous. This CDR3 comprises 14 residues. The V gene lost 6 bases and the J gene lost 2 bases, with 13 bases spanning the gap. Germline V lookup: CDR1 MNHEY, CDR2 SVGAGI. As DNA, the CDR3 is TGTGCCAGCAGCTCCGGGAGCCCCAACACTGAAGCTTTCTTT. Translated: CASSSGSPNTEAFF.

This chain joins TRBV6-5 and TRBJ2-3, with a possible D match to TRBD2 (5 bases). Trimming stripped 7 bases from V and 5 bases from J, with 16 bases between. Germline CDR1 MNHEY, CDR2 SVGAGI. The CDR3 totals 14 residues. The CDR3 coding sequence is TGTGCCAGCACCTTAAATACTAGGGAAGATACGCAGTATTTT. The encoded protein is CASTLNTREDTQYF.

The chain recombines TRBV5-1 with TRBJ1-6; no definite D call. This CDR3 has 18 amino acids. Deletions cut 2 bases from V and 4 bases from J, with 19 bases between. CDR1 and CDR2 from the germline V gene are SGHRS and YFSETQ. This CDR3 reads CASSFGVGRSEYNSPLHF. For the CDR3, the DNA is TGCGCCAGCAGCTTTGGGGTCGGGAGATCGGAATATAATTCACCCCTCCACTTT.

CDR3 bases: TGTGCCAGCAGCGTAAGCCCGACAACCTCTGGAAACACCATATATTTT. The encoded protein is CASSVSPTTSGNTIYF. J is TRBJ1-3 and V is TRBV9, with D unresolved. The V end lost 1 base, the J end lost 0 bases, and 11 bases lay between the germline ends. The germline V gene encodes CDR1 SGDLS and CDR2 YYNGEE. The CDR3 sequence is 16 residues long.

The chain has TRBV7-2 and TRBJ1-3; D is possibly TRBD1 (5 bases). V dropped 0 bases and J dropped 2 bases, with 11 bases sitting between them. Germline V gene lookup returns CDR1 SGHTA and CDR2 FQGNSA. CDR3 length: 16 residues. The CDR3 nucleotides are TGTGCCAGCAGCTTAGCGCAGATAGGGGCTGGAAACACCATATATTTT. Translating it yields CASSLAQIGAGNTIYF.

The CDR3 protein is CASSERDRAPGELFF. In DNA, the CDR3 is TGTGCCAGCAGTGAAAGGGACAGGGCCCCCGGGGAGCTGTTTTTT. This rearrangement joins TRBV2 to TRBJ2-2, with 9 nucleotides matching TRBD1. Germline assignment: CDR1 SNHLY and CDR2 FYNNEI. Losses at the gene ends were 2 bases for V and 6 bases for J; bases not matched to a gene: 4. The CDR3 has 15 residues.

The chain links TRBV7-2 to TRBJ1-4; TRBD1 is a possible D gene (6 bases). Trimming took 1 base from V and 8 from J, leaving 20 bases between them. CDR3 length: 17 amino acids. Germline V gene lookup returns CDR1 SGHTA and CDR2 FQGNSA. CDR3 protein: CASSLVGPGGLVEKLFF. The CDR3 region has the DNA TGTGCCAGCAGCTTAGTCGGGCCGGGGGGCTTGGTGGAAAAACTGTTTTTT.

The chain links TRBV4-3 to TRBJ2-5, with a possible D match to TRBD2 (6 bases). Deletions cut 4 bases from V and 0 bases from J, with 12 bases between. CDR1 LGHNA and CDR2 YSLEER come from the germline V gene. There are 15 residues in the CDR3. This CDR3 is CASSRRLGDQETQYF. In nucleotides, the CDR3 is TGCGCCAGCAGCCGTCGACTAGGCGACCAAGAGACCCAGTACTTC.

V gene TRBV9 combines with J gene TRBJ2-3; 8 nucleotides line up with TRBD2. This CDR3 spans 13 amino acids. Per germline, CDR1 SGDLS and CDR2 YYNGEE. V lost 2 bases to trimming and J lost 4 bases; unmatched junction nucleotides: 0. The CDR3 sequence: CASSVSGADTQYF. The CDR3 region has the DNA TGTGCCAGCAGCGTTAGCGGGGCAGATACGCAGTATTTT. Complete variable domain (other parts from reference TRBV9 and TRBJ2-3): DSGVTQTPKHLITATGQRVTLRCSPRSGDLSVYWYQQSLDQGLQFLIQYYNGEERAKGNILERFSAQQFPDLHSELNLSSLELGDSALYFCASSVSGADTQYFGPGTRLTVL.

The chain combines TRBV6-6 with TRBJ1-5; D not certain. The CDR3 contains 14 residues. Trimming left V 5 bases short and J 7 bases short, with 15 bases between. Per the germline V gene, CDR1 is MNHNY and CDR2 is SVGAGI (reference sequence). The CDR3 spells CASSATQGGQPQHF. CDR3 in DNA: TGTGCCAGCAGTGCTACGCAAGGAGGCCAGCCCCAGCATTTT.

The chain is built from TRBV25-1 and TRBJ1-2; 10 bases align to TRBD1. The CDR3 has 15 residues. Germline V gene data show CDR1 as MGHDK and CDR2 as SYGVNS. The V gene end was trimmed by 3 bases and the J gene end by 5 bases; junction bases not matched to a gene: 6. CDR3 amino acids: CASSEVGQGEYGYTF. The CDR3 region has the DNA TGTGCCAGCAGTGAGGTCGGACAGGGGGAGTATGGCTACACCTTC.

J is TRBJ1-1 and V is TRBV5-4; D not resolved. The germline V and J ends were trimmed by 2 bases and 7 bases, with 9 bases remaining between them. Germline V lookup: CDR1 SGHNT, CDR2 YYREEE (reference sequence). This CDR3 is built from 12 residues. This CDR3 is CASSFGGSEAFF. The CDR3 DNA reads TGTGCCAGCAGCTTTGGAGGGAGTGAAGCTTTCTTT.